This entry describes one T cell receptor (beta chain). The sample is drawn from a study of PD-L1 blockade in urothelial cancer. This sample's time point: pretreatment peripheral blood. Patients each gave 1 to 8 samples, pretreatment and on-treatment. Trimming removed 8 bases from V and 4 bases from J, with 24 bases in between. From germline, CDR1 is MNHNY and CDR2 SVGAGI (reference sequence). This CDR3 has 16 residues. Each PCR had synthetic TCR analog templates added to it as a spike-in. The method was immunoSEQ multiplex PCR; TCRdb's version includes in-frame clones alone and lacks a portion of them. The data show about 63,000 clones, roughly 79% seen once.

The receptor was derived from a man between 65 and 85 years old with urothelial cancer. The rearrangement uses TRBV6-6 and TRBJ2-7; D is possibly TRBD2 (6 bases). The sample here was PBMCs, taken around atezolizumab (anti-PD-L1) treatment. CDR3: CASGGVGGTGRYEQYF. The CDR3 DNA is TGTGCCAGCGGCGGGGTTGGAGGAACGGGCCGATACGAGCAGTACTTC.